The clone carrying this TCR beta chain was recorded at least ten times. Antigen specificity is unknown. These data originate in a study of T-cell memory formation after mild COVID-19. The study, taken as a whole, reports: Contracting clones, day 15 to 85, had balanced CD4/CD8, and later expanders favored CD4+.

The CDR3 runs to 12 residues. From germline, CDR1 is DFQATT and CDR2 SNEGSKA (reference sequence). J lost 7 bases, V lost 5 bases, and 5 bases had no gene match. From the 5' RACE reads, TCRdb called clonotypes with MiXCR, one entry per CDR3 protein. Here the sample spans under 35,000 distinct CDR3 sequences, roughly 16% being singletons. The origin of this receptor is an adult who had mild COVID-19 (a few samples of this study predate the infection). Cell type and time point are not known. The rearrangement links TRBV20-1 to TRBJ1-1; TRBD1 agrees at 9 bases. Sequencing was performed on PBMCs or a T cell subset sorted from them (not recorded which). The CDR3 region is CSAVQGANEAFF. The CDR3 DNA sequence: TGCAGTGCTGTACAGGGGGCCAATGAAGCTTTCTTT.